This is a list of T cell receptor beta chains from one sample in a study of PD-1 blockade in classical Hodgkin lymphoma. The protocol was immunoSEQ multiplex PCR, while the TCRdb copy is restricted to in-frame clones and leaves out a portion. The data hold roughly 60,000 clones, with approximately 92% observed a single time. Here the sequenced sample was peripheral blood mononuclear cells (PBMCs), taken before the fourth cycle of nivolumab. The receptors derive from a human donor with classical Hodgkin lymphoma. The CDR3 runs from the conserved cysteine through the conserved F or W. The D gene is left open where the match is weak. Clone size is shown for a subset of rows, as once, few, many or a class of expanded clone.

d_call clone_size cdr3_length j_call v_call cdr3_aa cdr3_nt
TRBD1 NA 15 TRBJ2-2 TRBV6-6 CASSRGQDGTGELFF TGTGCCAGCAGCCGTGGACAGGACGGCACCGGGGAGCTGTTTTTT
NA NA 12 TRBJ1-2 TRBV29-1 CSVQGTNYGYTF TGCAGCGTTCAGGGGACTAACTATGGCTACACCTTC
NA NA 14 TRBJ1-3 TRBV28 CASRTYGSGNTIYF TGTGCCAGCAGAACCTACGGCTCTGGAAACACCATATATTTT
TRBD2 NA 15 TRBJ2-7 TRBV29-1 CSVEMGTSGIDEQYF TGCAGCGTTGAAATGGGGACTAGCGGGATCGACGAGCAGTACTTC
NA NA 14 TRBJ2-7 TRBV13 CASSFRLGNYEQYF TGTGCCAGCAGCTTCAGGCTAGGGAATTACGAGCAGTACTTC
NA NA 14 TRBJ2-7 TRBV27 CASSLGQKYYEQYF TGTGCCAGCAGTTTGGGGCAGAAGTACTACGAGCAGTACTTC
TRBD1 NA 15 TRBJ2-7 TRBV4-2 CASSQDRTGGYEQYF TGTGCCAGCAGCCAAGACCGGACAGGGGGCTACGAGCAGTACTTC
TRBD1 NA 13 TRBJ1-2 TRBV28 CASSRYRGYGYTF TGTGCCAGCAGTCGTTACAGGGGCTATGGCTACACCTTC
NA NA 16 TRBJ2-7 TRBV11-2 CASTPTRGSDSYEQYF TGTGCCAGCACCCCGACTCGAGGCAGCGACTCCTACGAGCAGTACTTC
NA NA 13 TRBJ2-3 TRBV7-2 CASSLVRSDTQYF TGTGCCAGCAGCTTAGTGAGGTCAGATACGCAGTATTTT
TRBD1 NA 17 TRBJ1-1 TRBV5-6 CASSLPGQGGQYTEAFF TGTGCCAGCAGCTTGCCGGGACAGGGAGGGCAGTACACTGAAGCTTTCTTT
NA NA 14 TRBJ2-3 TRBV7-2 CASSPPIWTDTQYF TGTGCCAGCAGCCCTCCCATATGGACAGATACGCAGTATTTT
TRBD1 NA 14 TRBJ2-5 TRBV7-9 CASSLLSGGETQYF TGTGCCAGCAGCTTATTATCAGGGGGCGAGACCCAGTACTTC
TRBD1 NA 17 TRBJ2-6 TRBV5-4 CASSPRDRVVGANVLTF TGTGCCAGCAGCCCCCGGGACAGGGTCGTTGGGGCCAACGTCCTGACTTTC
TRBD1 NA 16 TRBJ1-2 TRBV7-2 CASSPRQGVAIGGYTF TGTGCCAGCAGCCCACGACAGGGGGTGGCTATCGGTGGCTACACCTTC
TRBD1 few 16 TRBJ2-5 TRBV28 CASSLGTGEVQETQYF TGTGCCAGCAGTTTGGGGACAGGGGAGGTCCAAGAGACCCAGTACTTC
NA NA 14 TRBJ1-1 TRBV19 CASRVLSGLPEAFF TGTGCCAGTAGAGTCCTGAGTGGACTTCCTGAAGCTTTCTTT
NA NA 18 TRBJ2-1 TRBV7-9 CASSRLATMGLFNNEQFF TGTGCCAGCAGCCGTTTGGCCACTATGGGACTTTTTAACAATGAGCAGTTCTTC
NA NA 16 TRBJ2-2 TRBV28 CATRPRTTTNTGELFF TGTGCCACCAGACCCCGAACGACAACGAACACCGGGGAGCTGTTTTTT
NA NA 18 TRBJ1-3 TRBV18 CASSPRTPLALSGNTIYF TGTGCCAGCTCACCCCGGACACCTCTCGCCCTCTCTGGAAACACCATATATTTT
NA NA 15 TRBJ2-2 TRBV11-3 CASSLGRGNTGELFF TGTGCCAGCAGCTTGGGCAGGGGAAACACCGGGGAGCTGTTTTTT
TRBD1 NA 14 TRBJ2-7 TRBV27 CASSLSGTDYEQYF TGTGCCAGCAGTTTATCCGGGACAGACTACGAGCAGTACTTC
TRBD2 NA 14 TRBJ2-5 TRBV19 CASSIPGGIETQYF TGTGCCAGTAGTATTCCCGGGGGGATAGAGACCCAGTACTTC
NA NA 14 TRBJ1-2 TRBV2 CASSEGSINYGYTF TGTGCCAGCAGTGAAGGCTCTATTAACTATGGCTACACCTTC
TRBD2 NA 16 TRBJ2-7 TRBV5-4 CASSLGSSGTPVEQYF TGTGCCAGCAGCTTGGGTTCAAGCGGGACCCCGGTCGAGCAGTACTTC
TRBD2 NA 15 TRBJ2-5 TRBV18 CASSPREGLRETQYF TGTGCCAGCTCACCACGGGAGGGCCTTCGGGAGACCCAGTACTTC
NA NA 14 TRBJ1-1 TRBV5-1 CASSFDRSNTEAFF TGCGCCAGCAGCTTTGACAGGAGTAACACTGAAGCTTTCTTT
TRBD1 NA 14 TRBJ1-4 TRBV6-6 CATYSTGGGEKLFF TGTGCCACCTATTCTACAGGGGGCGGTGAAAAACTGTTTTTT
TRBD2 NA 14 TRBJ2-7 TRBV5-1 CASSNSGTSGEQYF TGCGCCAGCAGCAATTCCGGGACTAGCGGCGAGCAGTACTTC
TRBD2 NA 17 TRBJ2-1 TRBV11-2 CASSLHSGSVSYNEQFF TGTGCCAGCAGCTTACATAGCGGGAGTGTTTCCTACAATGAGCAGTTCTTC
NA NA 15 TRBJ2-2 TRBV19 CASSIVLAGTGELFF TGTGCCAGTAGTATAGTACTGGCGGGTACCGGGGAGCTGTTTTTT
NA NA 14 TRBJ2-3 TRBV10-2 CASSESRGIDTQYF TGCGCCAGCAGTGAGTCAAGGGGCATAGATACGCAGTATTTT
NA few 14 TRBJ2-7 TRBV6-1 CASSPSLGGYEQYF TGTGCCAGCAGTCCCTCCCTCGGAGGCTACGAGCAGTACTTC
NA once 15 TRBJ2-5 TRBV9 CASSVSLGSQETQYF TGTGCCAGCAGCGTCAGCCTGGGTTCCCAAGAGACCCAGTACTTC
NA NA 14 TRBJ2-1 TRBV28 CASGVPLSYNEQFF TGTGCCAGCGGGGTCCCTCTCTCCTACAATGAGCAGTTCTTC
NA NA 13 TRBJ2-2 TRBV7-8 CASSLGSFGELFF TGTGCCAGCAGCTTAGGCTCGTTCGGGGAGCTGTTTTTT
NA NA 14 TRBJ2-1 TRBV5-4 CASSSGPPGYEQFF TGTGCCAGCAGCTCGGGGCCACCGGGCTATGAGCAGTTCTTC
TRBD2 NA 17 TRBJ2-1 TRBV4-1 CASSRLALAGGLNEQFF TGCGCCAGCAGCCGGCTAGCCCTAGCGGGGGGACTAAATGAGCAGTTCTTC
TRBD1 NA 14 TRBJ1-5 TRBV7-8 CASSSGQWNQPQHF TGTGCCAGCAGCTCGGGACAGTGGAATCAGCCCCAGCATTTT
TRBD1 NA 15 TRBJ1-2 TRBV18 CASSPGQGGNYGYTF TGTGCCAGCTCACCAGGACAGGGGGGGAACTATGGCTACACCTTC
NA NA 14 TRBJ1-1 TRBV11-2 CASSLLPGNTEAFF TGTGCCAGTTCCTTACTGCCAGGGAACACTGAAGCTTTCTTT
NA NA 16 TRBJ2-5 TRBV5-1 CASSSEGAKGQETQYF TGCGCCAGCAGCTCGGAGGGGGCTAAAGGCCAAGAGACCCAGTACTTC
NA NA 12 TRBJ1-5 TRBV10-3 CAISENNQPQHF TGTGCCATCAGTGAGAACAATCAGCCCCAGCATTTT
NA few 15 TRBJ2-7 TRBV9 CASSPQGDSSYEQYF TGTGCCAGCAGTCCGCAGGGTGATAGCTCCTACGAGCAGTACTTC
TRBD1 NA 13 TRBJ2-3 TRBV5-1 CASGQGNTDTQYF TGCGCCAGTGGACAGGGGAACACAGATACGCAGTATTTT
TRBD2 NA 16 TRBJ2-3 TRBV27 CASSRRLAGAADTQYF TGTGCCAGCAGTCGCCGACTAGCGGGAGCGGCAGATACGCAGTATTTT
TRBD1 NA 14 TRBJ1-2 TRBV6-6 CASSYRGQGDGYTF TGTGCCAGCAGTTACCGCGGACAGGGAGATGGCTACACCTTC
NA NA 16 TRBJ2-7 TRBV4-1 CASSQDPGPLRYEQYF TGCGCCAGCAGCCAAGACCCGGGACCTTTACGTTACGAGCAGTACTTC
TRBD2 once 15 TRBJ2-4 TRBV5-1 CASSFSGGPGDIQYF TGCGCCAGCAGCTTTAGCGGGGGGCCGGGTGACATTCAGTACTTC
TRBD2 NA 17 TRBJ2-5 TRBV9 CASSVESSGSYQETQYF TGTGCCAGCAGCGTAGAGAGTAGCGGGAGTTACCAAGAGACCCAGTACTTC
NA NA 14 TRBJ2-1 TRBV5-1 CASSLALRNNEQFF TGCGCCAGCAGCTTGGCCCTCCGAAACAATGAGCAGTTCTTC
NA NA 14 TRBJ2-3 TRBV15 CATSPQVGTDTQYF TGTGCCACCAGCCCTCAGGTGGGCACAGATACGCAGTATTTT
NA NA 16 TRBJ2-7 TRBV15 CATSKRPTAAGVEQYF TGTGCCACCAGCAAAAGGCCCACTGCTGCAGGGGTCGAGCAGTACTTC
TRBD1 NA 15 TRBJ1-2 TRBV28 CASSPSRGGPDGYTF TGTGCCAGCAGCCCCTCCAGGGGGGGTCCAGATGGCTACACCTTC